This passage covers 11 T cell receptor beta chains from one sample sequenced in a study of OX40 agonist ivuxolimab in advanced cancers. Profiled with immunoSEQ multiplex PCR; TCRdb holds only in-frame clones, not every one. The data contain tens of thousands of clones, 84% of them singletons. This specimen consisted of CD4+ or CD8+ T cells sorted from blood, obtained in a trial of the OX40 agonist ivuxolimab. The receptors here all came from an adult with an advanced solid tumor such as melanoma, head and neck, liver or kidney cancer.

The chain links TRBV9 to TRBJ1-1; 11 positions agree with TRBD1. CDR1 and CDR2 (germline): SGDLS, YYNGEE. This CDR3 spans 15 amino acids. The V gene end was trimmed by 2 bases and the J gene end by 5 bases; junction bases not matched to a gene: 5. CDR3 loop: CASSVGTGGGTEAFF. CDR3 DNA sequence: TGTGCCAGCAGCGTCGGGACAGGGGGAGGTACTGAAGCTTTCTTT.

This chain joins TRBV19 and TRBJ2-5, with 9 bases fitting TRBD2. Unmatched junction bases numbered 10, after V lost 9 bases and J lost 5 bases. This CDR3 comprises 14 residues. Germline CDR1 is LNHDA and CDR2 is SQIVND (reference sequence). The CDR3 loop reads CASSASGIAETQYF. The DNA for the CDR3 is TGTGCCAGCTCGGCTAGCGGGATCGCTGAGACCCAGTACTTC.

The V call is TRBV5-1, the J call TRBJ1-3; D ambiguous. The CDR3 is made up of 14 amino acids. CDR1 is SGHRS and CDR2 is YFSETQ in the germline V gene. The V gene lost 5 bases and the J gene lost 0 bases, with 9 bases spanning the gap. The CDR3 is CASRADLSGNTIYF. The CDR3, as DNA: TGCGCCAGCAGGGCCGACCTCTCTGGAAACACCATATATTTT.

This chain uses TRBV4-1 with TRBJ1-6; unclear D gene. CDR3 length equals 18 residues. Trimming cost V 1 base and J 0 bases, with 13 bases left between them. Germline V gene sequence: CDR1 MGHRA, CDR2 YSYEKL. CDR3 sequence (DNA): TGCGCCAGCAGCCAAGCCGGGCCCCGAAGCTCCTATAATTCACCCCTCCACTTT. Protein sequence: CASSQAGPRSSYNSPLHF.

This clone has just a few counts. This chain links TRBV7-9 with TRBJ1-6; no firm D call. The CDR3 runs 13 residues. Looked up from germline, CDR1 is SEHNR and CDR2 is FQNEAQ (reference sequence). The V end was cut by 5 bases, the J end by 10 bases, with 12 bases between. CDR3 DNA: TGTGCCAGCAGCCTGTCCTCGGGGTCACCCCTCCACTTT. Protein: CASSLSSGSPLHF.

The chain carries TRBV6-5 and TRBJ1-1, with D possibly matching TRBD1 (5 bases). CDR1 and CDR2 from the germline V gene are MNHEY and SVGAGI. There are 16 residues in the CDR3. Trimming removed 0 bases at V and 4 bases at J, with 15 bases between. The CDR3 nucleotides are TGTGCCAGCAGTTACTCGAGTGCAGGGAGGGGCACTGAAGCTTTCTTT. It codes for CASSYSSAGRGTEAFF.

CDR3 protein: CASSLHGTGNQPQHF. CDR3 bases: TGCGCCAGCAGCTTGCATGGGACAGGCAATCAGCCCCAGCATTTT. The V gene is TRBV5-1, the J gene TRBJ1-5; 7 bases align to TRBD1. This CDR3 region has 15 residues. The V segment lost 1 base and the J segment 2 bases; nucleotides outside the gene matches: 3. Germline V gene sequence: CDR1 SGHRS, CDR2 YFSETQ.

This chain joins TRBV10-2 and TRBJ2-5; 7 bases align to TRBD1. The CDR3 has 12 amino acids. Germline CDR1 reads WSHSY; CDR2 reads SAAADI. After removal of 9 bases from V and 5 bases from J, the junction contained 6 bases not matched to a gene. The CDR3 region has the DNA TGCGCCAGAGACAGGGCATGGGAGACCCAGTACTTC. This gives the protein CARDRAWETQYF.

V is TRBV29-1 and J is TRBJ1-2; D is uncertain. This CDR3 spans 13 amino acids. Between the trimmed V and J ends, which lost 4 bases and 1 base, there was a span of 10 bases. Germline loops: CDR1 SQVTM, CDR2 ANQGSEA. DNA for the CDR3: TGCAGCGTTGGGAGTGCGGATAACTATGGCTACACCTTC. The encoded protein is CSVGSADNYGYTF.

This chain uses TRBV27 with TRBJ2-2, with 9 bases identical to TRBD2. Germline trimming cut 4 bases from V and 4 bases from J; bases unmatched to any gene: 10. The germline CDR1 and CDR2 sequences are MNHEY and SMNVEV (reference sequence). The CDR3 totals 17 residues. Written as DNA, the CDR3 is TGTGCCAGCAGTTATGAGGCGGGAGGGGGTTTCACCGGGGAGCTGTTTTTT. Protein sequence: CASSYEAGGGFTGELFF.

The chain links TRBV6-5 to TRBJ2-2, with D perhaps matching TRBD1 (6 bases). From germline, CDR1 is MNHEY and CDR2 SVGAGI. The CDR3 consists of 13 residues. With 8 bases removed from V and 6 bases from J, the gap between germline ends came to 13 bases. The CDR3 DNA reads as TGTGCCAGCCGAGGAGAGGGGGCCGGGGAGCTGTTTTTT. Translating gives CASRGEGAGELFF.